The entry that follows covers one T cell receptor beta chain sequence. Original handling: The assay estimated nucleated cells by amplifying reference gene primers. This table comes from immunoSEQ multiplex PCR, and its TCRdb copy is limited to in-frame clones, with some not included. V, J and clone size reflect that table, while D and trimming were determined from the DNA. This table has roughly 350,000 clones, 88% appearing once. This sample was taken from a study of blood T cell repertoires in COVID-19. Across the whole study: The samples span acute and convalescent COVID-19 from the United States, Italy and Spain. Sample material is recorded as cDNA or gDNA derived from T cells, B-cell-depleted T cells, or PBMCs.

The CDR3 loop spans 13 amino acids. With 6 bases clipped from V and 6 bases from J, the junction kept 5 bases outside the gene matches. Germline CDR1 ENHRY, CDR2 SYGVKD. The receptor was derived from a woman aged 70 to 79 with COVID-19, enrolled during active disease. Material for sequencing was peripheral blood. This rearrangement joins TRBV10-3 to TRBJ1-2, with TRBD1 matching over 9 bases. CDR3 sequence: CAIREDRGNGYTF. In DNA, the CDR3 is TGTGCCATCAGAGAAGACAGGGGGAATGGCTACACCTTC.